These 28 T cell receptor beta chains were all obtained from the same sample, sequenced in a study of blood T cells in healthy people across ages. Alongside a J-beta primer mix, a sample-barcoded 5' primer served in a second PCR lasting 7 to 11 cycles. TCRdb reprocessed the 5' RACE reads via MiXCR and lists one record per CDR3 protein. The sample has around 1,900,000 distinct CDR3 sequences, about 39% seen once. Sequenced sample: blood. Receptors were obtained from a human donor in good health.

J is TRBJ2-7 and V is TRBV12-3 or TRBV12-4; TRBD1 might be the D (6 bases). The CDR3 extends over 14 amino acids. Trimming stripped 5 bases from V and 2 bases from J, with 13 bases between. This CDR3 reads CASSLWTDPYEQYF. For the CDR3, the DNA is TGTGCCAGCAGTCTGTGGACAGATCCCTACGAGCAGTACTTC.

This clonotype was seen a handful of times. The chain joins TRBV20-1 to TRBJ2-1; 10 bases are a match to TRBD2. CDR1 DFQATT and CDR2 SNEGSKA come from the germline V gene (reference sequence). V was pared by 4 bases and J by 3 bases, with 6 bases of the junction left unmatched. The length of the CDR3 is 15 residues. The CDR3 sequence is CSANLAGAVYNEQFF. CDR3 DNA: TGCAGTGCTAACCTAGCGGGGGCGGTCTACAATGAGCAGTTCTTC.

This chain links TRBV6-6 with TRBJ2-2; the D is unclear. V lost 6 bases, J lost 6 bases, and 8 bases lay in between. This CDR3 spans 12 amino acids. The V gene's germline CDR1 is MNHNY and CDR2 SVGAGI (reference sequence). The CDR3 DNA sequence: TGTGCCAGCAGCCTACCGGCCGGGGAGCTGTTTTTT. It specifies CASSLPAGELFF.

This clonotype was detected only a few times. The rearrangement uses TRBV20-1 and TRBJ2-7; 7 positions agree with TRBD1. Germline trimming cut 6 bases from V and 4 bases from J; bases unmatched to any gene: 9. CDR1 is DFQATT and CDR2 is SNEGSKA in the germline V gene (reference sequence). The CDR3 contains 13 residues. The CDR3 coding sequence is TGCAGTGCCACGGACAGGTTGGGGTACGAGCAGTACTTC. The encoded protein is CSATDRLGYEQYF.

The gene calls are TRBV6-2 or TRBV6-3 and TRBJ2-4; 8 bases align to TRBD2. The J call is uncertain, as TRBJ2-5 better fits the DNA end. The germline CDR1 and CDR2 sequences are MNHEY and SVGEGT. The CDR3 spans 16 residues. The CDR3 loop reads CASSPLSGGRQETQYF. In nucleotides, the CDR3 is TGTGCCAGCAGTCCATTAAGCGGGGGCAGGCAAGAGACCCAGTACTTC.

The chain carries TRBV20-1 and TRBJ2-5; no definite D call. Germline values: CDR1 DFQATT, CDR2 SNEGSKA (reference sequence). With 6 bases removed from V and 2 bases from J, the gap between germline ends came to 16 bases. This CDR3 is built from 14 residues. This chain's CDR3 is CSASVWRPQETQYF. The CDR3 region has the DNA TGCAGTGCAAGCGTGTGGCGGCCACAAGAGACCCAGTACTTC.

This chain joins TRBV27 and TRBJ2-4, with 8 bases that match TRBD2. Judging by the DNA end, TRBJ2-5 fits better; the J call may be wrong. Germline CDR1 MNHEY, CDR2 SMNVEV (reference sequence). There are 15 residues in the CDR3. Here the CDR3 reads CASSFFGGAAETQYF. CDR3 sequence (DNA): TGTGCCAGCAGTTTTTTCGGGGGGGCCGCAGAGACCCAGTACTTC.

This clonotype occurred a few times. This chain connects TRBV2 to TRBJ2-5, with no clear D. CDR1 SNHLY and CDR2 FYNNEI come from the germline V gene. This CDR3 has 12 residues. Trimming removed 6 bases from V and 5 bases from J, with 10 bases in between. In DNA form, the CDR3 reads TGTGCCAGCAGATTCCGTGGGGAGACCCAGTACTTC. It yields the protein CASRFRGETQYF.

The V gene is TRBV9, the J gene TRBJ1-1; no definite D call. Germline loops: CDR1 SGDLS, CDR2 YYNGEE. V lost 0 bases, J lost 8 bases, and 20 bases lay in between. The CDR3 has 16 amino acids. The DNA for the CDR3 is TGTGCCAGCAGCGTAGCGGCATGGGGTGCATATTCAGAAGCTTTCTTT. Residues: CASSVAAWGAYSEAFF.

The chain couples TRBV7-9 to TRBJ1-1, with a tentative D call TRBD1 (5 bases). Germline CDR1 and CDR2: SEHNR and FQNEAQ (reference sequence). This CDR3 has 14 amino acids. The V gene lost 4 bases and the J gene lost 0 bases, with 9 bases spanning the gap. The CDR3: CASSSAGVNTEAFF. In DNA, the CDR3 is TGTGCCAGCAGCTCAGCGGGGGTGAACACTGAAGCTTTCTTT.

The chain combines TRBV6-1 with TRBJ2-4, with TRBD2 matching 9 bases. Germline CDR1 and CDR2: MNHNS and SASEGT. With V trimmed by 3 bases and J by 15 bases, 9 bases remained unmatched. This CDR3 comprises 13 residues. The CDR3 sequence: CASSERPGTSLYF. The CDR3 DNA is TGTGCCAGCAGTGAGCGTCCCGGGACTAGCCTGTACTTC.

This clonotype was counted between two and nine times. V is TRBV7-9 and J is TRBJ2-7; 8 nucleotides match TRBD2. The germline gives CDR1 SEHNR, CDR2 FQNEAQ (reference sequence). CDR3 length: 16 residues. The V gene end was trimmed by 3 bases and the J gene end by 5 bases; junction bases not matched to a gene: 12. This chain's CDR3 is CASSFWFGGAFHEQYF. In DNA form, the CDR3 reads TGTGCCAGCAGCTTCTGGTTCGGGGGGGCCTTTCACGAGCAGTACTTC.

The rearrangement joins TRBV6-1 to TRBJ1-1, with a possible D match to TRBD1 (5 bases). Per germline, CDR1 MNHNS and CDR2 SASEGT. The V and J ends lost 0 bases and 8 bases respectively, with 10 bases between them. This CDR3 is 13 amino acids long. The CDR3 loop reads CASSEARGVEAFF. The CDR3 DNA sequence: TGTGCCAGCAGTGAAGCGCGGGGGGTAGAAGCTTTCTTT.

A few counts support this clonotype. The chain uses TRBV29-1 and TRBJ1-2; 7 nucleotides match TRBD1. The CDR3 spans 11 residues. Germline values: CDR1 SQVTM, CDR2 ANQGSEA. V lost 7 bases and J lost 3; bases outside the gene matches: 2. The CDR3 region is CSAQGDYGYTF. The CDR3 DNA sequence: TGCAGCGCGCAGGGGGACTATGGCTACACCTTC.

The V gene is TRBV29-1, the J gene TRBJ2-5; D ambiguous. The end of the DNA fits TRBJ2-7 better, so the J call may be wrong. The CDR3 covers 11 residues. Germline V CDR1 and CDR2: SQVTM, ANQGSEA. CDR3 sequence (DNA): TGCAGCGTTCGAAAAGACTACGAGCAGTACTTC. Protein: CSVRKDYEQYF.

The CDR3 region is CASSLEMDSKTQYF. The CDR3 DNA reads as TGTGCCAGCAGCTTGGAGATGGATAGCAAGACCCAGTACTTC. This sequence joins TRBV7-2 and TRBJ2-5; D remains ambiguous. Germline CDR1 is SGHTA and CDR2 is FQGNSA. This CDR3 has 14 amino acids. V was clipped by 3 bases and J by 6 bases, with 14 bases between them.

Details on this clonotype: One junction end does not reproduce the germline sequence, and a read error may be involved. V gene TRBV18 combines with J gene TRBJ2-7, with TRBD1 matching over 9 bases. Per the germline V gene, CDR1 is KGHSH and CDR2 is LQKENI. This CDR3 region has 14 residues. In DNA, the CDR3 is TGTACCAGCTCACCTGGGACAGGGAGCCACGAGCAGTACTTC. This encodes CTSSPGTGSHEQYF.

This clonotype was counted between two and nine times. This chain joins TRBV10-3 and TRBJ2-1, with 9 bases matching TRBD2. CDR3 length: 12 amino acids. Germline V gene data show CDR1 as ENHRY and CDR2 as SYGVKD. Germline trimming cut 10 bases from V and 7 bases from J; bases unmatched to any gene: 5. CDR3 sequence (DNA): TGTGCCAGCGCGGGGGGGCGTAATGAGCAGTTCTTC. It is translated as CASAGGRNEQFF.

This clonotype was recorded a few times. The rearrangement links TRBV18 to TRBJ2-3; the D is unclear. CDR3 length: 14 residues. CDR1 KGHSH and CDR2 LQKENI come from the germline V gene. V lost 4 bases and J lost 4, with 12 bases in between. CDR3 coding DNA: TGTGCCAGCTCACGGCTAAACGACCCAGATACGCAGTATTTT. It specifies CASSRLNDPDTQYF. The whole variable domain, remainder taken from reference TRBV18 and TRBJ2-3, is NAGVMQNPRHLVRRRGQEARLRCSPMKGHSHVYWYRQLPEEGLKFMVYLQKENIIDESGMPKERFSAEFPKEGPSILRIQQVVRGDSAAYFCASSRLNDPDTQYFGPGTRLTVL.

J is TRBJ2-3 and V is TRBV20-1, with TRBD2 identical over 9 bases. After removal of 3 bases from V and 0 bases from J, the junction contained 10 bases not matched to a gene. CDR1 and CDR2 (germline): DFQATT, SNEGSKA (reference sequence). The CDR3 is made up of 17 amino acids. The CDR3 loop reads CSAREPSGALSTDTQYF. The CDR3 DNA reads as TGCAGTGCTAGGGAGCCTAGCGGGGCTCTCAGCACAGATACGCAGTATTTT.

This clonotype was found many times. The gene calls are TRBV28 and TRBJ2-7; D ambiguous. The CDR3 is 11 residues long. CDR1 and CDR2 (germline): MDHEN, SYDVKM. V was cut by 8 bases and J by 8 bases, with 13 bases left in between. The CDR3 DNA reads as TGTGCCAGCGGAATCACTGAGAAGCAGTACTTC. This gives the protein CASGITEKQYF.

A few counts support this clonotype. The chain recombines TRBV6-5 with TRBJ2-5, with TRBD1 as a possible D gene (5 bases). This CDR3 contains 14 residues. V was shortened by 6 bases and J by 4 bases, with 15 bases between the two germline ends. CDR1 is MNHEY, CDR2 SVGAGI, per germline. The CDR3 DNA follows: TGTGCCAGCAGCCGTATCAGGGTTGGAGAGACCCAGTACTTC. This gives the protein CASSRIRVGETQYF.

The gene calls are TRBV20-1 and TRBJ2-7; possibly TRBD2 for D (5 bases). The germline gives CDR1 DFQATT, CDR2 SNEGSKA (reference sequence). The CDR3 has 13 amino acids. Trimming left V 5 bases short and J 5 bases short, with 16 bases between. In DNA, the CDR3 is TGCAGTGCTGGAAAAGCGGCTGGGGACGAGCAGTACTTC. Translation gives CSAGKAAGDEQYF.

In this sample, this clonotype turned up once. The chain recombines TRBV7-2 with TRBJ1-2, with TRBD1 matching 8 bases. The CDR3 loop spans 15 amino acids. Per the germline V gene, CDR1 is SGHTA and CDR2 is FQGNSA. Trimming at V came to 4 bases and at J to 7 bases, leaving 11 bases not matched to a gene. The CDR3 DNA sequence: TGTGCCAGCAGCTCACGACAGGGGCTAGTTCGTGGCTACACCTTC. Its translation: CASSSRQGLVRGYTF.

The V gene is TRBV7-2, the J gene TRBJ1-2, with D perhaps TRBD1 (6 bases). Between the trimmed V and J ends, which lost 3 bases and 7 bases, there was a span of 18 bases. This CDR3 is 15 amino acids long. Germline lookup yields CDR1 SGHTA and CDR2 FQGNSA. CDR3 amino acids: CASSFVLGQGLGYTF. The CDR3 region has the DNA TGTGCCAGCAGCTTTGTCTTGGGTCAGGGGCTTGGCTACACCTTC.

The rearrangement links TRBV6-2 or TRBV6-3 to TRBJ2-6; 8 bases fit TRBD2. The V segment lost 6 bases and the J segment 4 bases; nucleotides outside the gene matches: 11. Germline CDR1 reads MNHEY; CDR2 reads SVGEGT. The CDR3 length is 17 residues. The CDR3 DNA sequence: TGTGCCAGCAGGGGACTAGAGACCTTAATCGGGGCCAACGTCCTGACTTTC. Protein: CASRGLETLIGANVLTF.

The chain carries TRBV4-2 and TRBJ2-6; D is tentatively TRBD1 or TRBD2 (6 bases each). Germline V gene data show CDR1 as LGHNA and CDR2 as YNFKEQ. The length of the CDR3 is 17 residues. Trimming removed 0 bases from V and 1 base from J, with 10 bases in between. CDR3 in amino acids: CASSQDLGGSGANVLTF. The CDR3 DNA sequence: TGTGCCAGCAGCCAAGATCTAGGGGGGTCTGGGGCCAACGTCCTGACTTTC.

The chain carries TRBV29-1 and TRBJ2-3; D call uncertain. V was trimmed by 7 bases and J by 3 bases, leaving 17 bases between them. The germline CDR1 and CDR2 sequences are SQVTM and ANQGSEA. This CDR3 is 14 amino acids long. In DNA, the CDR3 is TGCAGCGCTACCCAAGTGAGACTTACAGATACGCAGTATTTT. Translation gives CSATQVRLTDTQYF.